Included here is one T cell receptor (beta chain) sequence, with context. These data come from a study of blood T cell repertoires in COVID-19. In the study's own analysis: By means of reference gene primer amplification, nucleated cell counts were estimated. Assay: immunoSEQ multiplex PCR; the TCRdb copy retains only in-frame clones and omits some. V, J and clone size are those of that table, while D and trimming were read from the DNA. The data hold approximately 75,000 clones, with roughly 84% observed a single time. The germline gives CDR1 SGHVS, CDR2 FQNEAQ. Trimming left V 1 base short and J 0 bases short, with 12 bases between. This CDR3 has 17 amino acids.

Sequencing was done on a sample of peripheral blood. The receptor comes from a man aged 30 to 45 with COVID-19, enrolled during active disease. The V gene is TRBV7-8, the J gene TRBJ2-2, with TRBD2 as a possible D gene (5 bases). CDR3 sequence (DNA): TGTGCCAGCAGCTTAGTGCCTAGCCTCTCGAACACCGGGGAGCTGTTTTTT. This encodes CASSLVPSLSNTGELFF. The full variable domain, with the rest looked up from reference TRBV7-8 and TRBJ2-2, is GAGVSQSPRYKVAKRGQDVALRCDPISGHVSLFWYQQALGQGPEFLTYFQNEAQLDKSGLPSDRFFAERPEGSVSTLKIQRTQQEDSAVYLCASSLVPSLSNTGELFFGEGSRLTVL.